This T cell receptor beta chain is drawn from a study of patients and donors after allogeneic stem cell transplantation (TCRdb year 2020). Library preparation employed RT-PCR. Sequencing was carried out with a NextSeq 550. TCRdb cleaned the public reads at Q25 with fastp, built clones with MiXCR and kept in-frame beta chains. When rows share a CDR3 protein, they turn into one entry using the most common DNA and genes. In this sample the table shows about 160,000 distinct CDR3 sequences, about a third of which occur a single time. The ten largest account for 40% to 55% of the sample. This clonotype came up a few times. There is no known antigen for this receptor. No base quality values were provided; no much bigger clone lies one nucleotide off. The junction carries 12 bases between V and J, which are trimmed by 5 bases and 7 bases respectively. Reading the germline V gene (reference sequence) gives CDR1 MNHEY and CDR2 SMNVEV. Including the terminal cysteine and phenylalanine, the CDR3 comprises 14 residues. Solely the CDR3 DNA is kept, with 42 bases framed from the first base.

Source material: blood, either unsorted or a sorted T cell fraction (not recorded which). The sequence links TRBV27 to TRBJ1-6, with the D segment identity uncertain. This sequence originates from a human donor who was either an allogeneic HSCT recipient or a stem cell or donor lymphocyte infusion donor (not recorded which). It is not recorded whose cells these are; they may come from a transplant donor. The DNA is as follows: TGTGCCAGCAGTCCCTGGACGGGAAATTCACCCCTCCACTTT. Its coded protein is CASSPWTGNSPLHF.